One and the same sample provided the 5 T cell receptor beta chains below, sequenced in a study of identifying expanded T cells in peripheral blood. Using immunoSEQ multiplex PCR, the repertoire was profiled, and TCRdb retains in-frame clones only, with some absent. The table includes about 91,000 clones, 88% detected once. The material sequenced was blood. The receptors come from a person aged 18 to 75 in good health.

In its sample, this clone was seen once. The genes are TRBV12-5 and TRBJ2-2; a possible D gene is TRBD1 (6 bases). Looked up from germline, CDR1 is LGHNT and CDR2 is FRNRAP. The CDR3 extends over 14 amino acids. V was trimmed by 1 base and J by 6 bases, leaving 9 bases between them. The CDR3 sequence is CASGLGQVSGELFF. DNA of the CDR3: TGTGCTAGTGGTTTGGGACAGGTCTCCGGGGAGCTGTTTTTT.

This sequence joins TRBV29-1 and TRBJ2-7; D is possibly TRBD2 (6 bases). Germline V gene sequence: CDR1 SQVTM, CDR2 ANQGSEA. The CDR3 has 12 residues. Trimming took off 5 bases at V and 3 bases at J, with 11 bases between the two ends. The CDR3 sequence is CSVRTGSYEQYF. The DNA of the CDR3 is TGCAGCGTTCGAACCGGGAGCTACGAGCAGTACTTC.

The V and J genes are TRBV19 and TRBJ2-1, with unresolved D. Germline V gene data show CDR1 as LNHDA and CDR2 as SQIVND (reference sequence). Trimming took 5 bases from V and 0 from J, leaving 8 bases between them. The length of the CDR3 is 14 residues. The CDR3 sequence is CASSLSSSYNEQFF. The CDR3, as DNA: TGTGCCAGTAGTTTGAGCAGCTCCTACAATGAGCAGTTCTTC.

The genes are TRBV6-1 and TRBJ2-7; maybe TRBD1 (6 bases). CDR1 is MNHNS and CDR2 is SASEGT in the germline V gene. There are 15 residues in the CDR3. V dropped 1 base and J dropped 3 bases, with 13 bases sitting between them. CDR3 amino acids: CASSEEWDTNYEQYF. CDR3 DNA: TGTGCCAGCAGTGAAGAATGGGACACCAACTACGAGCAGTACTTC.

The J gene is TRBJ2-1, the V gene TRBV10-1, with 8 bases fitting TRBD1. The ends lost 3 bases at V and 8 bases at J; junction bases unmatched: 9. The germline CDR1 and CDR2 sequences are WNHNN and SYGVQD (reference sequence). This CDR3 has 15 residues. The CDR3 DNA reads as TGCGCCAGCAGTGACCGAAGACAGGGGAAGGATGAGCAGTTCTTC. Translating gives CASSDRRQGKDEQFF.